One and the same sample provided the 23 T cell receptor beta chains below, sequenced in a study of CXCR3-negative and CXCR3-positive naive CD8 T cells. Regarding the study as a whole: Compared with CXCR3-negative naive cells, CXCR3-positive naive cells showed more hydrophobic TRB CDR3s.

No antigen is known for these receptors. UMI-labeled 5' RACE yielded the TRB cDNA libraries. TCRdb reworked the 5' RACE reads into one entry per CDR3 protein, no DNA. This sample's table reports roughly 50,000 distinct CDR3 sequences. Sequences were obtained from naive CXCR3+ CD8+ T cells from blood. Subset reported: CD45RO-CCR7+CD27+CD95- naive CD8+ T cells expressing CXCR3 (TNR3+). These receptors all come from a human donor in good health. Some clones in this sample may be carry-over from other donors' samples.

V and J are TRBV28 and TRBJ1-5; lacking DNA, the TRBD1 call made by TCRdb goes unchecked. The CDR3 spans 16 residues. Looked up from germline, CDR1 is MDHEN and CDR2 is SYDVKM. The chain's CDR3 is CASSSTGTGGNQPQHF. Variable domain in full (rest from reference TRBV28 and TRBJ1-5): DVKVTQSSRYLVKRTGEKVFLECVQDMDHENMFWYRQDPGLGLRLIYFSYDVKMKEKGDIPEGYSVSREKKERFSLILESASTNQTSMYLCASSSTGTGGNQPQHFGDGTRLSIL.

This chain links TRBV7-9 with TRBJ1-4. Germline V gene lookup returns CDR1 SEHNR and CDR2 FQNEAQ (reference sequence). The CDR3 is 14 residues long. The CDR3 region is CASSFGSFGEKLFF.

This sequence joins TRBV20-1 and TRBJ2-7; the D call of TRBD1 rests on TCRdb alone, since no DNA is present to check it. From germline, CDR1 is DFQATT and CDR2 SNEGSKA (reference sequence). The CDR3 covers 13 residues. CDR3 residues: CSARQGFSYEQYF.

The V call is TRBV6-2 or TRBV6-3, the J call TRBJ2-1. Germline CDR1 and CDR2: MNHEY and SVGEGT. The CDR3 length is 13 residues. CDR3 region: CASSYFGDNEQFF.

The chain links TRBV20-1 to TRBJ1-1. Germline loops: CDR1 DFQATT, CDR2 SNEGSKA (reference sequence). The length of the CDR3 is 14 residues. CDR3 in amino acids: CSASEGFVNTEAFF.

CDR3 protein: CSVLGQPASKTISSYNEQFF. V is TRBV29-1 and J is TRBJ2-1; TCRdb's D call of TRBD1 is untestable without DNA. CDR3 length: 20 amino acids. Germline CDR1 and CDR2: SQVTM and ANQGSEA.

The chain has TRBV12-3 or TRBV12-4 and TRBJ1-1. This CDR3 has 12 residues. The CDR3 is CASSLRGNEAFF.

The chain is built from TRBV9 and TRBJ2-2; TCRdb selects TRBD1, and the lack of DNA leaves this call unchecked. There are 15 residues in the CDR3. CDR1 and CDR2 (germline): SGDLS, YYNGEE. The CDR3 protein is CASREDRESPGELFF.

This chain joins TRBV27 and TRBJ2-3; TCRdb's D call of TRBD2 is untestable without DNA. Per the germline V gene, CDR1 is MNHEY and CDR2 is SMNVEV (reference sequence). The CDR3 loop spans 15 amino acids. The CDR3 is CASSLEGPRPDTQYF.

V is TRBV4-3 and J is TRBJ2-1; TCRdb's D call of TRBD2 is untestable without DNA. Germline CDR1 and CDR2: LGHNA and YSLEER. The CDR3 is 17 amino acids. The CDR3 loop is CASSQDNLAYSYNEQIF.

The chain joins TRBV7-6 to TRBJ2-1; the D call of TRBD2 rests on TCRdb alone, since no DNA is present to check it. Germline V gene lookup returns CDR1 SGHVS and CDR2 FNYEAQ. The CDR3 totals 17 residues. The CDR3 is CASSPRGAGETYNEQFF.

This chain joins TRBV7-7 and TRBJ2-2; the TCRdb D gene call, TRBD2, has no DNA to confirm it. The CDR3 is 16 amino acids. Germline V gene sequence: CDR1 SSHAT, CDR2 FNYEAQ (reference sequence). CDR3 amino acids: CASSLAPLGSTGELFF.

The chain carries TRBV14 and TRBJ2-7. Germline-derived CDR1 and CDR2 are SGHDN and FVKESK. The CDR3 spans 14 residues. The CDR3 here is CASSQDRNVLEQYF.

The rearrangement links TRBV20-1 to TRBJ1-1; with no DNA, the TCRdb D assignment of TRBD1 cannot be verified. The CDR3 covers 12 residues. In germline, CDR1 is DFQATT, CDR2 SNEGSKA (reference sequence). CDR3 in amino acids: CSAGQGDTEAFF.

This chain uses TRBV7-2 with TRBJ2-2; TCRdb's D call, TRBD1, is unchecked because there is no DNA. The germline gives CDR1 SGHTA, CDR2 FQGNSA. The CDR3 covers 15 residues. The CDR3 spells CASRFDRSLTGELFF.

This chain joins TRBV10-3 and TRBJ2-1; the TCRdb D gene call, TRBD1, has no DNA to confirm it. CDR1 is ENHRY and CDR2 is SYGVKD in the germline V gene. The CDR3 covers 14 residues. CDR3 protein: CAISMGMGVNEQFF.

The chain carries TRBV6-2 or TRBV6-3 and TRBJ2-7. The CDR3 has 11 residues. Germline V gene sequence: CDR1 MNHEY, CDR2 SVGEGT. CDR3 in amino acids: CASTTGYEQYF.

The CDR3: CASSYSGQGFSYGYTF. The chain has TRBV6-2 or TRBV6-3 and TRBJ1-2; TCRdb's assignment of TRBD1 cannot be checked, as there is no DNA. The CDR3 consists of 16 residues. CDR1 and CDR2 from the germline V gene are MNHEY and SVGEGT.

V usage is TRBV2 and J usage is TRBJ2-6. The CDR3 runs to 16 residues. Per the germline V gene, CDR1 is SNHLY and CDR2 is FYNNEI. CDR3 residues: CASSGNQKTGANVLTF. Full variable domain (rest looked up from reference TRBV2 and TRBJ2-6): EPEVTQTPSHQVTQMGQEVILRCVPISNHLYFYWYRQILGQKVEFLVSFYNNEISEKSEIFDDQFSVERPDGSNFTLKIRSTKLEDSAMYFCASSGNQKTGANVLTFGAGSRLTVL.

CDR3 region: CASSFPSKSPNSYEQYF. V gene TRBV28 combines with J gene TRBJ2-7; TCRdb picks TRBD1, but there is no DNA to check that call. The CDR3 spans 17 residues. The germline V gene has CDR1 MDHEN and CDR2 SYDVKM.

V usage is TRBV5-1 and J usage is TRBJ2-5; TCRdb's assignment of TRBD1 cannot be checked, as there is no DNA. The CDR3 has 14 amino acids. Germline V gene lookup returns CDR1 SGHRS and CDR2 YFSETQ. This CDR3 is CASSLWGGAETQYF.

V gene TRBV28 combines with J gene TRBJ1-1. The CDR3 has 17 residues. CDR1 is MDHEN and CDR2 is SYDVKM in the germline V gene. The CDR3 reads CASSFRGGGIRNTEAFF.

The rearrangement uses TRBV6-2 or TRBV6-3 and TRBJ2-7; the TCRdb call, TRBD1, lacks DNA for checking. The CDR3 is 15 residues long. Germline assignment: CDR1 MNHEY and CDR2 SVGEGT. This CDR3 reads CASSIFWGRRYEQYF.